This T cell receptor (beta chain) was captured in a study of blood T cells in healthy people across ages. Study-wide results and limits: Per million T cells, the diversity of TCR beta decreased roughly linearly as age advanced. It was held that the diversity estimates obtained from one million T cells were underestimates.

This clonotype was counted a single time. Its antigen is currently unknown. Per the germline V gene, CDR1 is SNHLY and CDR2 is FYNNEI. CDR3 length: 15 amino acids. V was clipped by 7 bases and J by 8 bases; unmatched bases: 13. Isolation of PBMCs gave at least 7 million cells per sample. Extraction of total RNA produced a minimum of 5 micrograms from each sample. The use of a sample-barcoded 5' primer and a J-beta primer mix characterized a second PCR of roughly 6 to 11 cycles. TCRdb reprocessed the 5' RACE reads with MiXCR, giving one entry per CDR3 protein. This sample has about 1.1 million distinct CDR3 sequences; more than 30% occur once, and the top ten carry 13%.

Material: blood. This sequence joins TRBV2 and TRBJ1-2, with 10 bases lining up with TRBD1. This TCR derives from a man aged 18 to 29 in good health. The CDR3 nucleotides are TGTGCCAGCACCGCCAGGGGGGACAGGGGCTCGGGCTACACCTTC. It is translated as CASTARGDRGSGYTF.